This is a list of T cell receptor beta chains from one sample in a study of CD8 T cells in Susac syndrome. TCRdb redid the calling of the immunoSEQ multiplex PCR reads with MiXCR, one entry per CDR3 protein. The sample contains about 300,000 distinct CDR3 sequences, 80% to 90% of which appear only once. The specimen was CD8+ T cells from PBMCs. The receptors come from a human donor with multiple sclerosis. Both conserved end residues are part of each CDR3. D genes are given only for firm matches. Some rows have no size entry. The others give once, few or many, or a class for an expanded clone.

clone size	J gene	D gene	V gene	CDR3 protein	CDR3 DNA
-	TRBJ1-6	-	TRBV2	CASSVGGPPLHF	TGTGCCAGCAGTGTGGGGGGTCCACCCCTCCACTTT
-	TRBJ2-1	-	TRBV30	CAWVSLGERGEQFF	TGTGCCTGGGTGTCCCTCGGGGAACGGGGTGAGCAGTTCTTC
few	TRBJ2-2	-	TRBV7-9	CASTHPGVERTGELFF	TGTGCCAGCACCCATCCGGGGGTTGAGAGGACCGGGGAGCTGTTTTTT
-	TRBJ2-3	TRBD1	TRBV12-5	CASGLVIQGQGERDTQYF	TGTGCTAGTGGTTTGGTAATACAGGGACAGGGGGAAAGAGATACGCAGTATTTT
-	TRBJ2-3	-	TRBV29-1	CSETQGATDTQYF	TGCAGCGAGACACAGGGAGCCACAGATACGCAGTATTTT
-	TRBJ2-5	TRBD2	TRBV2	CASSEAQPPLAGRQTQYF	TGTGCCAGCAGTGAAGCGCAACCCCCCCTAGCGGGAAGACAGACCCAGTACTTC
-	TRBJ1-1	-	TRBV2	CASSWGIGTEAFF	TGTGCCAGTTCGTGGGGGATAGGCACTGAAGCTTTCTTT
-	TRBJ2-1	TRBD2	TRBV28	CASSFGTKADEQFF	TGTGCCAGCAGTTTCGGGACTAAAGCGGATGAGCAGTTCTTC
-	TRBJ1-2	-	TRBV12-3/TRBV12-4	CASSFSGGKDYGYTF	TGTGCCAGCAGTTTCAGTGGGGGGAAGGACTATGGCTACACCTTC
-	TRBJ2-1	-	TRBV12-3/TRBV12-4	CASRPNSGAGNEQFF	TGTGCCAGCCGTCCCAATAGCGGCGCGGGAAATGAGCAGTTCTTC
-	TRBJ2-7	-	TRBV29-1	CSVGPGEISYEQYF	TGCAGCGTTGGCCCAGGGGAAATCTCCTACGAGCAGTACTTC
-	TRBJ2-1	TRBD2	TRBV5-6	CASSLEGGPEFF	TGTGCCAGCAGCTTGGAGGGAGGGCCCGAGTTCTTC
-	TRBJ1-1	-	TRBV25-1	CASGEENMNTEAFF	TGTGCCAGCGGGGAGGAGAATATGAACACTGAAGCTTTCTTT
-	TRBJ1-2	-	TRBV19	CASSKGRGYTF	TGTGCCAGTAGTAAGGGGCGCGGCTACACCTTC
-	TRBJ1-1	TRBD1	TRBV2	CASVVGGGGWVNTEAFF	TGTGCCAGCGTCGTTGGAGGGGGCGGATGGGTGAACACTGAAGCTTTCTTT
-	TRBJ2-1	-	TRBV5-4	CASSLIGGPRDEQFF	TGTGCCAGCAGCTTGATCGGGGGCCCAAGGGATGAGCAGTTCTTC
once	TRBJ2-2	-	TRBV7-9	CASAILLGTGELFF	TGTGCCAGCGCCATCCTACTGGGCACCGGGGAGCTGTTTTTT
-	TRBJ2-3	-	TRBV6-6	CASSYAGPHGDTQYF	TGTGCCAGCAGTTACGCAGGACCTCATGGAGATACGCAGTATTTT
-	TRBJ2-1	-	TRBV28	CASSSSYWGAVTEQFF	TGTGCCAGCAGTTCCTCATATTGGGGTGCCGTTACTGAGCAGTTCTTC
-	TRBJ2-5	TRBD2	TRBV12-3/TRBV12-4	CASGTSDRGQETQYF	TGTGCCAGCGGGACTAGCGATAGGGGCCAAGAGACCCAGTACTTC
-	TRBJ2-7	TRBD2	TRBV7-2	CASSKRETLTEQYF	TGTGCCAGCAGCAAGCGGGAGACGCTTACCGAGCAGTACTTC
few	TRBJ1-5	-	TRBV6-2/TRBV6-3	CASVGGNQPQHF	TGTGCCAGCGTAGGGGGCAATCAGCCCCAGCATTTT
-	TRBJ1-5	TRBD1	TRBV27	CASSLGTGASNQPQHF	TGTGCCAGCAGTTTGGGGACAGGGGCTAGCAATCAGCCCCAGCATTTT
-	TRBJ1-1	-	TRBV4-1	CASSQNRGYTEAFF	TGCGCCAGCAGCCAAAATAGGGGGTACACTGAAGCTTTCTTT
-	TRBJ1-5	-	TRBV19	CASIHSGPNQPQHF	TGTGCCAGCATCCATTCGGGTCCGAATCAGCCCCAGCATTTT
-	TRBJ1-4	-	TRBV30	CAWTVREGEKLFF	TGTGCCTGGACGGTCAGGGAGGGAGAAAAACTGTTTTTT
-	TRBJ2-7	-	TRBV2	CASSEQDPIYEQYF	TGTGCCAGCAGTGAACAGGACCCGATCTACGAGCAGTACTTC
-	TRBJ2-3	-	TRBV20-1	CSAEDYLSSTDTQYF	TGCAGTGCTGAGGACTACTTATCTAGCACAGATACGCAGTATTTT
-	TRBJ1-5	TRBD1	TRBV4-2	CASSQAGTGDQPQHF	TGTGCCAGCAGCCAGGCCGGGACAGGGGATCAGCCCCAGCATTTT
once	TRBJ2-2	-	TRBV7-9	CASSLEGGPNTGELFF	TGTGCCAGCAGCTTAGAAGGGGGACCTAACACCGGGGAGCTGTTTTTT
once	TRBJ2-3	-	TRBV30	CAWGTTDTQYF	TGTGCCTGGGGAACCACAGATACGCAGTATTTT
-	TRBJ2-1	-	TRBV7-9	CASSPANGVGNEQFF	TGTGCCAGCAGCCCCGCAAATGGAGTTGGCAATGAGCAGTTCTTC
-	TRBJ1-1	-	TRBV12-3/TRBV12-4	CASIPTGGRTEAFF	TGTGCCAGCATCCCAACCGGGGGGAGGACTGAAGCTTTCTTT
-	TRBJ1-3	TRBD1	TRBV9	CASRDPTHRGGNTIYF	TGTGCCAGCAGGGACCCCACCCACAGGGGGGGAAACACCATATATTTT
-	TRBJ1-1	TRBD1	TRBV6-4	CASRTGQGAQAFF	TGTGCCAGCAGGACCGGACAGGGGGCACAAGCTTTCTTT
-	TRBJ1-1	TRBD1	TRBV6-5	CASLTWDRGEAFF	TGTGCCAGTTTAACATGGGACAGGGGTGAAGCTTTCTTT
-	TRBJ1-1	-	TRBV13	CASSPAGEAEAFF	TGTGCCAGCAGCCCCGCGGGGGAGGCTGAAGCTTTCTTT
-	TRBJ2-5	TRBD1	TRBV5-5	CASRPDRGSPKETQYF	TGTGCCAGCAGACCAGACAGGGGTTCCCCTAAAGAGACCCAGTACTTC
-	TRBJ1-1	-	TRBV11-2	CASNGRWAMNTEAFF	TGTGCCAGCAACGGCAGGTGGGCCATGAACACTGAAGCTTTCTTT
-	TRBJ2-7	-	TRBV29-1	CSVEGGDRYEQYF	TGCAGCGTTGAAGGAGGGGACCGGTACGAGCAGTACTTC
once	TRBJ2-3	-	TRBV9	CASSPAEGRRADTQYF	TGTGCCAGCAGTCCCGCCGAGGGGCGACGTGCAGATACGCAGTATTTT
-	TRBJ2-7	TRBD1	TRBV9	CASSPYRDSLYEQYF	TGTGCCAGCAGCCCGTACCGGGACAGCCTCTACGAGCAGTACTTC
-	TRBJ2-7	TRBD2	TRBV6-1	CASSEALAGSYEQYF	TGTGCCAGCAGTGAAGCACTAGCGGGATCCTACGAGCAGTACTTC
-	TRBJ2-1	-	TRBV5-6	CASSFGAPSPLSQFF	TGTGCCAGCAGCTTCGGAGCGCCCTCTCCACTCTCCCAGTTCTTC
-	TRBJ1-6	TRBD1	TRBV13	CASSSTGTGGYNSPLHF	TGTGCCAGCAGCTCCACCGGGACAGGGGGCTATAATTCACCCCTCCACTTT
-	TRBJ1-2	-	TRBV28	CASSALGAWGSVYGYTF	TGTGCCAGCAGTGCTTTAGGGGCGTGGGGCTCGGTCTATGGCTACACCTTC
-	TRBJ2-1	TRBD1	TRBV18	CASSFPGQGTNEQFF	TGTGCCAGCTCATTTCCGGGACAGGGGACCAATGAGCAGTTCTTC
once	TRBJ2-7	-	TRBV5-1	CASREKGSSLYEQYF	TGCGCCAGCAGGGAAAAGGGGTCGTCTCTCTACGAGCAGTACTTC